This T cell receptor beta chain was captured by sequencing in a study of beta chain features in type 1 diabetes. Study outcomes and limitations: A closer apparent resemblance between naive, central memory and Treg TCRB repertoires was seen in patients than in healthy donors.

Only a few counts were recorded for this clone. Its cognate antigen is unknown. Cell sorting via CD45RO/CCR7/CD25/CD127/CD95/CD27 was performed to obtain CD4+ naive, central memory, regulatory and stem cell-like memory cells. CDR3 length: 14 residues. Per the germline V gene, CDR1 is MNHEY and CDR2 is SVGAGI. Trimming took 5 bases from V and 3 from J, leaving 10 bases between them. Expressed TCRB transcripts were sequenced because the entire RNA isolate underwent reverse transcription. Some clones are missing from TCRdb's copy, which holds only in-frame ones; the method was immunoSEQ multiplex PCR. This table holds 500,000 to 700,000 clones, around 16% found once.

V usage is TRBV6-5 and J usage is TRBJ1-4; tentatively, D is TRBD1 (5 bases). The sample taken for sequencing was naive CD4+ T cells from blood. The TCR sequence derives from a man between 18 and 35 years old in good health. CDR3 DNA sequence: TGTGCCAGCAGTCAGGGTTGGGCTAATGAAAAACTGTTTTTT. Protein sequence: CASSQGWANEKLFF.